This TCR beta chain emerged from a study of cytomegalovirus exposure and HLA in healthy donors. Findings and caveats of the study: When presence/absence was analysed, sequencing depth was taken to be roughly uniform across donors.

Trimming shortened V by 2 bases and J by 8 bases, and 7 bases separated the two germline ends. Per the germline V gene, CDR1 is MDHEN and CDR2 is SYDVKM. The CDR3 totals 11 residues. The PCR contained 60 Vbeta and 13 Jbeta primers. Method: immunoSEQ multiplex PCR; TCRdb's copy keeps in-frame clones and lacks some. The sample shows about 120,000 clones, over 9.5% of them seen only once. Healthy people donating bone marrow made up the donors. As regards this clone: Its antigen is as yet unknown.

Sequencing input: PBMCs. The clonotype originates from a woman aged 18-30 years in good health and CMV-seropositive. The chain employs TRBV28 and TRBJ2-7, with a weak D call TRBD1 (6 bases). CDR3: CASSLRDKQYF. In DNA form, the CDR3 reads TGTGCCAGCAGTTTAAGGGACAAGCAGTACTTC.